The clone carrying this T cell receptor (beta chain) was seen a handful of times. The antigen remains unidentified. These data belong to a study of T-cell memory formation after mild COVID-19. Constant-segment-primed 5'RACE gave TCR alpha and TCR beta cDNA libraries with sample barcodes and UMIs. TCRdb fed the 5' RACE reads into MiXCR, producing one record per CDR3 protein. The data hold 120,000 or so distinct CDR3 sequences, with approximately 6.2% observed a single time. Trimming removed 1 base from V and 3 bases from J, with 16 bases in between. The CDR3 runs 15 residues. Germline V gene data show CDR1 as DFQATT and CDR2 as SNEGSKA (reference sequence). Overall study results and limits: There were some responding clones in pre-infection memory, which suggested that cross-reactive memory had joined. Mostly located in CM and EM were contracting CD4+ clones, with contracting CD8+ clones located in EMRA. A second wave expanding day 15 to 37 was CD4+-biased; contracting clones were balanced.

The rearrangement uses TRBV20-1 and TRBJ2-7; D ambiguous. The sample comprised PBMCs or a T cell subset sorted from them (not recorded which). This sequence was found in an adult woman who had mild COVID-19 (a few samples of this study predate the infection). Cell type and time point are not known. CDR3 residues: CSARGSAIFHYEQYF. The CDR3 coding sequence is TGCAGTGCTAGAGGTTCAGCAATCTTTCACTACGAGCAGTACTTC.